Shown below are 10 T cell receptor beta chains from a single sample sequenced in a study of regulatory T cells in long-lasting Graves disease. CDR3 regions were amplified by Arm-PCR using iRepertoire HTBI primers to build TCR beta libraries. Via MiXCR, TCRdb re-called the multiplex PCR reads, giving one row per CDR3 protein. The sample contains about 400,000 distinct CDR3 sequences, 15% of which appear only once. The sample's time point: newly diagnosed GD, antithyroid drugs for less than 3 months. Preparation of the TCR library used RNA extracted from PBMCs. In addition, the sample was reused for a study of T cells in Graves' hyperthyroidism and ophthalmopathy.

Sequencing was performed on peripheral blood mononuclear cells (PBMCs), taken at new diagnosis, from a patient treated with antithyroid drugs. All receptors come from a woman aged 40 to 49 with Graves disease.

This clonotype showed up many times. The V gene is TRBV10-2, the J gene TRBJ1-1; possible D gene TRBD1, 6 bases. V lost 0 bases to trimming and J lost 1 base, with 6 bases between them. This CDR3 spans 14 amino acids. CDR1 WSHSY and CDR2 SAAADI come from the germline V gene. DNA for the CDR3: TGCGCCAGCAGTGAGTCGACAGGGAACACTGAAGCTTTCTTT. This codes for CASSESTGNTEAFF.

This clonotype was recorded at least ten times. The J gene is TRBJ2-7, the V gene TRBV11-3, with D possibly matching TRBD2 (6 bases). Germline CDR1 is SGHNT and CDR2 is YENEEA. CDR3 length: 15 residues. The V end was cut by 1 base, the J end by 2 bases, with 12 bases between. The CDR3 DNA reads TGTGCCAGCAGCTTAGCCACCGGGAGTACCTACGAGCAGTACTTC. This codes for CASSLATGSTYEQYF.

In its sample, this clonotype was seen many times. J is TRBJ2-7 and V is TRBV28, with D perhaps matching TRBD2 (5 bases). V lost 7 bases, J lost 6 bases, and 16 bases lay in between. Germline V gene lookup returns CDR1 MDHEN and CDR2 SYDVKM. This CDR3 spans 13 amino acids. CDR3 loop: CASTGARSGEQYF. The CDR3 DNA reads TGTGCCAGCACCGGAGCCCGGAGCGGCGAGCAGTACTTC.

The chain carries TRBV4-3 and TRBJ1-1; D not resolved. Trimming took 1 base from V and 4 from J, leaving 19 bases between them. In germline, CDR1 is LGHNA, CDR2 YSLEER. There are 17 residues in the CDR3. The CDR3 loop reads CASSQGPTFSAVTEAFF. In DNA, the CDR3 is TGCGCCAGCAGCCAAGGCCCGACTTTTTCGGCCGTCACTGAAGCTTTCTTT.

This clonotype has ten or more counts. J is TRBJ2-2 and V is TRBV6-1, with D perhaps TRBD1 (6 bases). The length of the CDR3 is 15 residues. V was clipped by 5 bases and J by 2 bases, with 12 bases between them. Germline V gene data show CDR1 as MNHNS and CDR2 as SASEGT. The CDR3 coding sequence is TGTGCCAGCAGTAACCCCAGGGGAAACACCGGGGAGCTGTTTTTT. Amino acid sequence: CASSNPRGNTGELFF.

This clonotype was recorded at least ten times. This chain uses TRBV4-1 with TRBJ1-1; D is unresolved. The CDR3 has 14 residues. Germline V CDR1 and CDR2: MGHRA, YSYEKL. V lost 4 bases, J lost 1 base, and 10 bases lay in between. CDR3 amino acids: CASSPGEGNTEAFF. The CDR3 DNA is TGCGCCAGCAGCCCCGGGGAGGGGAACACTGAAGCTTTCTTT.

Notes on this clonotype: One junction end does not reproduce the germline sequence, and a read error may be involved. The gene calls are TRBV11-2 and TRBJ2-3, with D unresolved. The CDR3 is 16 residues long. Germline V gene sequence: CDR1 SGHAT, CDR2 FQNNGV. As DNA, the CDR3 is TGCGCCAGCAGCCAACGACAATCCTATAGCACAGATACGCAGTATTTT. Translating it yields CASSQRQSYSTDTQYF.

This clonotype was picked up a small number of times. This chain joins TRBV6-5 and TRBJ2-1; D call uncertain. Germline CDR1 and CDR2: MNHEY and SVGAGI. The germline V and J ends were trimmed by 4 bases and 0 bases, with 10 bases remaining between them. There are 15 residues in the CDR3. CDR3 in amino acids: CASSSRRTSYNEQFF. DNA of the CDR3: TGTGCCAGCAGTTCCCGACGTACCTCCTACAATGAGCAGTTCTTC.

This clonotype was picked up many times. The chain combines TRBV27 with TRBJ1-1; the D gene is possibly TRBD1 (5 bases). The germline gives CDR1 MNHEY, CDR2 SMNVEV (reference sequence). The CDR3 runs to 14 residues. Trimming cost V 1 base and J 10 bases, with 16 bases left between them. The CDR3 nucleotides are TGTGCCAGCAGTTTATGGGGCGCCAGCCAGAGAGCTTTCTTT. This codes for CASSLWGASQRAFF.

This clonotype has at least ten counts. This chain joins TRBV28 and TRBJ2-1, with TRBD2 as a possible D gene (6 bases). Germline V gene data show CDR1 as MDHEN and CDR2 as SYDVKM. V dropped 4 bases and J dropped 9 bases, with 16 bases sitting between them. The CDR3 has 14 amino acids. Written as DNA, the CDR3 is TGTGCCAGCAGTTCCGGGAGCTATAGGGGTGAGCAGTTCTTC. Protein sequence: CASSSGSYRGEQFF.